This T cell receptor (beta chain) was sequenced during a study of cytomegalovirus exposure and HLA in healthy donors. General study findings and limits: Within an earlier analysis, most TCR beta V segments proved productive either about 90% or about 30% of the time. Analysis performed later showed TCR beta chains linked to HLA being more clonally expanded than equally common others.

This clone has more than one count but fewer than ten. What it binds is unknown. The CDR3 length is 16 residues. Looked up from germline, CDR1 is LGHNA and CDR2 is YSLEER. The V segment lost 3 bases and the J segment 7 bases; nucleotides outside the gene matches: 12. 13 Jbeta primers and 60 Vbeta primers were used for the PCR. Using immunoSEQ multiplex PCR, the repertoire was profiled, and TCRdb retains in-frame clones only, with some absent. This sample has 150,000 to 180,000 clones, with about 68% found just once. The sequenced sample consisted of PBMCs. The rearrangement links TRBV4-3 to TRBJ2-1; 7 positions match TRBD2. This sequence was found in a man between 18 and 29 years old in good health and CMV-seronegative. The CDR3 region has the DNA TGCGCCAGCAGCCAGGAGCTTGGGCTGGGGGGGAATGAGCAGTTCTTC. It is translated as CASSQELGLGGNEQFF.